A single sample is the source of the 22 T cell receptor beta chains below, sequenced in a study of PD-1 blockade in classical Hodgkin lymphoma. Method: immunoSEQ multiplex PCR; TCRdb's copy keeps in-frame clones and lacks some. The sample has about 97,000 clones; over 80% are singletons. All patients relapsed after autologous stem cell transplantation, and brentuximab vedotin exposure varied. The sequencing used peripheral blood mononuclear cells (PBMCs), collected at baseline. Receptors were obtained from a human donor with classical Hodgkin lymphoma.

A note on this clone: This sample includes further DNA sequences coding for the same CDR3. The chain is built from TRBV7-2 and TRBJ2-5; D remains unclear. Germline V lookup: CDR1 SGHTA, CDR2 FQGNSA. There are 12 residues in the CDR3. With 0 bases removed from V and 5 bases from J, the gap between germline ends came to 4 bases. The CDR3 sequence: CASSLARETQYF. The CDR3, as DNA: TGTGCCAGCAGCTTAGCCAGGGAGACCCAGTACTTC.

The V gene is TRBV29-1, the J gene TRBJ1-3; D gene ambiguous. In germline, CDR1 is SQVTM, CDR2 ANQGSEA. The CDR3 has 13 residues. The V gene lost 4 bases and the J gene lost 2 bases, with 9 bases spanning the gap. DNA of the CDR3: TGCAGCGTTGCTAAGGACCCTGGAAACACCATATATTTT. Amino acids: CSVAKDPGNTIYF.

This chain joins TRBV27 and TRBJ2-3; 8 bases match TRBD1. V was clipped by 7 bases and J by 4 bases; unmatched bases: 4. The CDR3 covers 13 residues. Per the germline V gene, CDR1 is MNHEY and CDR2 is SMNVEV (reference sequence). CDR3 loop: CASNPGGPDTQYF. CDR3 bases: TGTGCCAGCAACCCAGGGGGCCCAGATACGCAGTATTTT.

The CDR3 DNA sequence: TGTGCCAGTAGTAGGACTAGCGGTAAGGGGTCCTACAATGAGCAGTTCTTC. Translating gives CASSRTSGKGSYNEQFF. This chain connects TRBV19 to TRBJ2-1; 10 bases line up with TRBD2. The CDR3 contains 17 residues. The germline gives CDR1 LNHDA, CDR2 SQIVND (reference sequence). The trim removed 4 bases at V and 1 base at J, leaving 7 bases unmatched.

The CDR3 coding sequence is TGTGCCAGCAGTTACTTGGGAAATATCTATGGCTACACCTTC. Protein: CASSYLGNIYGYTF. The V and J genes are TRBV6-5 and TRBJ1-2, with unresolved D. The CDR3 covers 14 residues. V lost 1 base and J lost 4, with 10 bases in between. Germline V gives CDR1 MNHEY, CDR2 SVGAGI.

V is TRBV10-3 and J is TRBJ1-1; 9 positions match TRBD1. V lost 2 bases, J lost 4 bases, and 5 bases stayed unmatched. The CDR3 runs to 15 residues. Per the germline V gene, CDR1 is ENHRY and CDR2 is SYGVKD. The CDR3 coding sequence is TGTGCCATCAGTGAGGGGGACAGGGTTGGCACTGAAGCTTTCTTT. Its protein product is CAISEGDRVGTEAFF.

The V and J genes are TRBV30 and TRBJ1-5, with D possibly matching TRBD1 (5 bases). Trimming left V 8 bases short and J 3 bases short, with 14 bases between. CDR3 length: 13 residues. Germline V gene lookup returns CDR1 GTSNPN and CDR2 SVGIG (reference sequence). Here the CDR3 reads CALGTELNQPQHF. The CDR3 DNA sequence: TGTGCCCTCGGGACGGAACTCAATCAGCCCCAGCATTTT.

CDR3: CASSYGTGGGDTQYF. The DNA for the CDR3 is TGTGCCAGCAGTTACGGGACAGGGGGTGGCGATACGCAGTATTTT. The chain carries TRBV2 and TRBJ2-3, with 11 bases identical to TRBD1. V shed 5 bases, J shed 6 bases, and the junction held 7 bases outside the gene matches. CDR1 and CDR2 (germline): SNHLY, FYNNEI. CDR3 size: 15 residues.

A word on this clone: The same CDR3 also results from other DNA sequences found in this sample. The chain combines TRBV30 with TRBJ2-5, with D hard to call. Germline V lookup: CDR1 GTSNPN, CDR2 SVGIG (reference sequence). The CDR3 contains 11 residues. Trimming removed 0 bases from V and 5 bases from J, with 4 bases in between. CDR3: CAWSVGETQYF. In DNA, the CDR3 is TGTGCCTGGAGTGTCGGGGAGACCCAGTACTTC.

The chain couples TRBV6-4 to TRBJ2-5, with TRBD2 matching 10 bases. Germline lookup yields CDR1 MRHNA and CDR2 SNTAGT. This CDR3 is 13 amino acids long. The J segment lost 6 bases and the V segment lost 8 bases, leaving 6 bases of the junction unmatched. The CDR3 reads CASGGLAKKTQYF. CDR3 nucleotide sequence: TGTGCCAGCGGGGGACTAGCGAAGAAGACCCAGTACTTC.

The chain combines TRBV5-4 with TRBJ2-5; 9 bases fit TRBD2. There are 14 residues in the CDR3. Trimming took 1 base from V and 5 from J; bases not matched to a gene: 3. Per the germline V gene, CDR1 is SGHNT and CDR2 is YYREEE (reference sequence). The CDR3 coding sequence is TGTGCCAGCAGCTTGAGAACTAGCGGGGAGACCCAGTACTTC. Translating it yields CASSLRTSGETQYF.

The rearrangement uses TRBV7-2 and TRBJ1-5, with D hard to call. Germline assignment: CDR1 SGHTA and CDR2 FQGNSA. The CDR3 consists of 15 residues. Trimming took 0 bases from V and 4 from J, leaving 10 bases between them. DNA for the CDR3: TGTGCCAGCAGCTTAGCAGGGAGGGAGAATCAGCCCCAGCATTTT. It encodes CASSLAGRENQPQHF.

V gene TRBV19 combines with J gene TRBJ2-6, with D perhaps TRBD1 or TRBD2 (5 bases each). This CDR3 region has 17 residues. Germline V gene lookup returns CDR1 LNHDA and CDR2 SQIVND (reference sequence). V lost 7 bases and J lost 1, with 17 bases in between. CDR3 residues: CASNPHSGRSGANVLTF. CDR3 DNA sequence: TGTGCCAGTAACCCCCACTCGGGGCGGTCTGGGGCCAACGTCCTGACTTTC.

V is TRBV7-9 and J is TRBJ2-3, with D unresolved. The V gene's germline CDR1 is SEHNR and CDR2 FQNEAQ (reference sequence). With 2 bases removed from V and 4 bases from J, the gap between germline ends came to 13 bases. The length of the CDR3 is 15 residues. In DNA form, the CDR3 reads TGTGCCAGCAGCTTACGCAGAATTGGCGCAGATACGCAGTATTTT. Translating gives CASSLRRIGADTQYF.

The chain joins TRBV6-5 to TRBJ1-6; unclear D gene. With 2 bases removed from V and 5 bases from J, the gap between germline ends came to 7 bases. Germline V CDR1 and CDR2: MNHEY, SVGAGI. The CDR3 sequence is 14 residues long. CDR3 in amino acids: CASSYLGNNSPLHF. Written as DNA, the CDR3 is TGTGCCAGCAGTTACCTAGGGAATAATTCACCCCTCCACTTT.

The chain couples TRBV5-1 to TRBJ2-3; 16 bases line up with TRBD2. The CDR3 sequence is 18 residues long. The germline gives CDR1 SGHRS, CDR2 YFSETQ. The V gene end was trimmed by 1 base and the J gene end by 5 bases; junction bases not matched to a gene: 7. The CDR3 coding sequence is TGCGCCAGCAGCTTGACCGGGACTAGCGGGAGGGCCGGAGATACGCAGTATTTT. This translates into CASSLTGTSGRAGDTQYF.

This clone was counted at least ten times. The V gene is TRBV11-2, the J gene TRBJ1-1, with D hard to call. Germline-derived CDR1 and CDR2 are SGHAT and FQNNGV. Trimming removed 4 bases at V and 7 bases at J, with 7 bases between. This CDR3 spans 11 amino acids. CDR3 amino acids: CASSSYHEAFF. CDR3 nucleotide sequence: TGTGCCAGCAGCTCATACCATGAAGCTTTCTTT.

The chain joins TRBV28 to TRBJ2-7; tentatively, D is TRBD2 (5 bases). The germline V gene encodes CDR1 MDHEN and CDR2 SYDVKM. The V gene lost 5 bases and the J gene lost 3 bases, with 23 bases spanning the gap. The length of the CDR3 is 17 residues. The CDR3 is CASSPPSGVGKYYEQYF. CDR3 coding DNA: TGTGCCAGCAGTCCACCCTCCGGGGTAGGGAAATACTACGAGCAGTACTTC.

By its share, this clone is medium-sized. The genes are TRBV2 and TRBJ1-5, with D tentatively TRBD1 (5 bases). The germline V gene encodes CDR1 SNHLY and CDR2 FYNNEI. The V gene lost 8 bases and the J gene lost 2 bases, with 16 bases spanning the gap. This CDR3 contains 15 residues. The CDR3, as DNA: TGTGCCAGCCAAACTCACCAGGGTCGCAATCAGCCCCAGCATTTT. The encoded protein is CASQTHQGRNQPQHF.

This sequence joins TRBV19 and TRBJ1-1; TRBD1 matches at 7 bases. J gave up 5 bases and V 3 bases, and 3 bases lay outside the gene matches. Germline V gene lookup returns CDR1 LNHDA and CDR2 SQIVND (reference sequence). CDR3 size: 13 residues. CDR3 protein: CASSINRGTEAFF. CDR3 DNA: TGTGCCAGTAGTATCAACAGGGGAACTGAAGCTTTCTTT.

CDR3 residues: CASRLGCEASGSSSVGEQYF. The CDR3 DNA sequence: TGTGCAAGTCGCTTAGGTTGTGAGGCTAGCGGGAGTAGTTCCGTGGGCGAGCAGTACTTC. The rearrangement links TRBV12-2 to TRBJ2-7; the table's D call TRBD2 went unverified against the DNA. TRBV12-2 is noted as a pseudogene. This CDR3 region has 20 residues.

In this sample, this clone turned up many times. The rearrangement uses TRBV7-9 and TRBJ2-2; D remains ambiguous. The CDR3 has 13 amino acids. V was shortened by 0 bases and J by 8 bases, with 7 bases between the two germline ends. Germline-derived CDR1 and CDR2 are SEHNR and FQNEAQ (reference sequence). The CDR3 reads CASSLAQWGELFF. The CDR3 DNA is TGTGCCAGCAGCTTAGCGCAGTGGGGGGAGCTGTTTTTT.